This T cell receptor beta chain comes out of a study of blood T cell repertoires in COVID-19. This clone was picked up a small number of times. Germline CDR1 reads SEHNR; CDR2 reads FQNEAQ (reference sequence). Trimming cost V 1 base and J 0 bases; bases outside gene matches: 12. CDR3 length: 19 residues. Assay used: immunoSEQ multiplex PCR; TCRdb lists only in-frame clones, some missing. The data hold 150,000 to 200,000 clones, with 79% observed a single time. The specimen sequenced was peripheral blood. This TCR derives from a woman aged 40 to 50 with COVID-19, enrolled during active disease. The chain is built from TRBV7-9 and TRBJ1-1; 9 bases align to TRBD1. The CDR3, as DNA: TGTGCCAGCAGCTTAGATTCTGGAATACAGGGGGCGCTGAACACTGAAGCTTTCTTT. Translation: CASSLDSGIQGALNTEAFF. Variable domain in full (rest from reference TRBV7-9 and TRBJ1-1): DTGVSQNPRHKITKRGQNVTFRCDPISEHNRLYWYRQTLGQGPEFLTYFQNEAQLEKSRLLSDRFSAERPKGSFSTLEIQRTEQGDSAMYLCASSLDSGIQGALNTEAFFGQGTRLTVV.